Shown below are 8 T cell receptor beta chains from a single sample sequenced in a study of T cells after yellow fever vaccination. TCRdb reprocessed the 5' RACE reads via MiXCR and lists one record per CDR3 protein. Found here are 200,000 to 300,000 distinct CDR3 sequences, around 3.5% of them singletons; the top ten hold about 20%. The material was PBMCs, obtained 15 days after the yellow fever booster vaccination. Every receptor here comes from a man aged 18 to 29 who received the YFV17D yellow fever vaccine.

This clonotype was detected many times. This sequence joins TRBV27 and TRBJ2-1; D is perhaps TRBD2 (6 bases). Trimming stripped 5 bases from V and 7 bases from J, with 21 bases between. The CDR3 consists of 16 residues. Germline values: CDR1 MNHEY, CDR2 SMNVEV (reference sequence). CDR3 sequence: CASSIRLVGGLNEQFF. The CDR3 region has the DNA TGTGCCAGCAGTATCAGACTAGTCGGTGGGTTGAATGAGCAGTTCTTC.

Many counts were recorded for this clonotype. The V call is TRBV4-1, the J call TRBJ2-7; perhaps TRBD1 as D (6 bases). The V gene lost 4 bases and the J gene lost 3 bases, with 16 bases spanning the gap. The CDR3 is made up of 15 amino acids. CDR1 and CDR2 (germline): MGHRA, YSYEKL. The CDR3 sequence: CASSPDPTGHYEQYV. For the CDR3, the DNA is TGCGCCAGCAGCCCGGATCCAACAGGGCACTACGAGCAGTACGTC.

This clonotype was recorded many times. V usage is TRBV5-1 and J usage is TRBJ2-5; possible D gene TRBD1, 5 bases. The CDR3 runs 13 residues. V was trimmed by 3 bases and J by 5 bases, leaving 11 bases between them. Per the germline V gene, CDR1 is SGHRS and CDR2 is YFSETQ. CDR3 nucleotides: TGCGCCAGCAGCTGGGGCTTCGGGGAGACCCAGTACTTC. Translated, it gives CASSWGFGETQYF.

This clonotype occurred many times. This rearrangement joins TRBV20-1 to TRBJ2-7; TRBD1 aligns across 9 bases. The CDR3 spans 15 residues. The germline gives CDR1 DFQATT, CDR2 SNEGSKA (reference sequence). The trim removed 2 bases at V and 5 bases at J, leaving 10 bases unmatched. DNA of the CDR3: TGCAGTGCTAGACCCCTGGGGACAGGGACCGACGAGCAGTACTTC. It encodes CSARPLGTGTDEQYF.

There are many counts of this clonotype. This sequence joins TRBV6-5 and TRBJ2-3; maybe TRBD1 (6 bases). Germline V lookup: CDR1 MNHEY, CDR2 SVGAGI. The CDR3 runs 14 residues. Trimming shortened V by 6 bases and J by 2 bases, and 12 bases separated the two germline ends. This chain's CDR3 is CASRVTGFTDTQYF. The CDR3 DNA sequence: TGTGCCAGCAGGGTGACAGGATTCACAGATACGCAGTATTTT.

This clonotype was observed many times. V and J are TRBV7-3 and TRBJ2-1, with D tentatively TRBD2 (6 bases). Trimming took off 5 bases at V and 10 bases at J, with 18 bases between the two ends. The germline CDR1 and CDR2 sequences are SGHTA and FQGTGA. The CDR3 extends over 14 amino acids. The CDR3 loop is CASSPRDSLDEQFF. The DNA for the CDR3 is TGTGCCAGCAGCCCGAGGGACTCCCTAGACGAGCAGTTCTTC.

Many counts were recorded for this clonotype. V usage is TRBV4-1 and J usage is TRBJ1-5, with 9 nucleotides matching TRBD1. V was clipped by 6 bases and J by 3 bases; unmatched bases: 6. The V gene's germline CDR1 is MGHRA and CDR2 YSYEKL. The CDR3 runs to 15 residues. Written as DNA, the CDR3 is TGCGCCAGCAGACCCACAGGGGGCATCAATCAGCCCCAGCATTTT. Its protein product is CASRPTGGINQPQHF.

This clonotype was counted ten times or more. The chain carries TRBV5-1 and TRBJ2-1, with D possibly matching TRBD1 (6 bases). CDR1 and CDR2 (germline): SGHRS, YFSETQ. CDR3 size: 13 residues. The V gene lost 4 bases and the J gene lost 8 bases, with 13 bases spanning the gap. CDR3 bases: TGCGCCAGCAGCGTACAGGGTGGGGATGAGCAGTTCTTC. This codes for CASSVQGGDEQFF.